Listed below are T cell receptor beta chains from one sample, sequenced in a study of shared clonotypes between healthy human individuals. The repertoire was sequenced with immunoSEQ multiplex PCR; TCRdb's copy has only in-frame clones and lacks some. Among roughly 2,500,000 clones, roughly 93% were seen once, and the ten largest hold approximately 0.36%. Sequencing was carried out using naive CD4+ T cells from PBMCs. The receptors stem from a man younger than 35 in good health. Some clones in this sample may be carry-over from other donors' samples. Both conserved end residues are part of each CDR3. Each record gives: V gene, J gene, clone size, CDR3 protein. The size field is filled for only some rows; it gives once, few, many or a size class.

TRBV5-1	TRBJ2-1	-	CASSQLADPYNEQFF
TRBV2	TRBJ1-4	-	CASSLDSFGYEKLFF
TRBV11-2	TRBJ2-5	-	CASSRYRETQYF
TRBV5-1	TRBJ2-1	-	CASSLAPLPYNEQFF
TRBV7-3	TRBJ2-7	-	CASSLASGPSYEQYF
TRBV15	TRBJ1-5	-	CATSSPPWGNQPQHF
TRBV7-2	TRBJ2-1	-	CASSASLAGGYEQFF
TRBV13	TRBJ2-2	-	CASSSKRTGNTGELFF
TRBV19	TRBJ1-1	-	CASSIRGGNTEAFF
TRBV9	TRBJ2-1	-	CASSGTSGINEQFF
TRBV27	TRBJ1-2	-	CASRLGTGPGGYTF
TRBV4-1	TRBJ1-3	-	CASSQPTATPSSGNTIYF
TRBV6-5	TRBJ1-4	-	CASMTGGANEKLFF
TRBV25-1	TRBJ2-1	-	CASSEHGGGSYNEQFF
TRBV7-2	TRBJ1-1	-	CASSLMGTGIMNTEAFF
TRBV7-9	TRBJ2-3	-	CASSLGGLTYTDTQYF
TRBV15	TRBJ1-2	-	CATSREPNNYGYTF
TRBV7-2	TRBJ2-3	-	CASSLASLAGTTDTQYF
TRBV27	TRBJ2-7	-	CASKGTSSYEQYF
TRBV7-3	TRBJ2-1	-	CASSLTGLAGSEQFF
TRBV29-1	TRBJ1-2	-	CSAGQGTGYTF
TRBV7-9	TRBJ1-2	once	CASSFVDYGYTF
TRBV6-1	TRBJ2-1	-	CASGWAGGGNEQFF
TRBV11-2	TRBJ1-1	-	CASSLMGEMNTEAFF
TRBV4-1	TRBJ1-2	-	CASSHYSRRGPGNYGYTF
TRBV19	TRBJ2-4	-	CASSPLLRGLAKNIQYF
TRBV7-2	TRBJ1-1	-	CASSSGGGTEAFF
TRBV28	TRBJ2-7	-	CASSLRASGIYEQYF
TRBV25-1	TRBJ1-2	-	CASSTWDPRRVSF
TRBV4-1	TRBJ1-2	-	CASSQRGRSVGEGYTF
TRBV18	TRBJ1-2	-	CASSPASRQGEGYTF
TRBV4-2	TRBJ2-1	once	CASSQDRQGWREFYNEQFF
TRBV6-1	TRBJ2-5	few	CASSESGETQYF
TRBV6-5	TRBJ1-3	-	CASSYLPAGNTIYF
TRBV27	TRBJ1-2	-	CASSLHRMTDYGYTF
TRBV18	TRBJ2-7	-	CASSSTGATTYEQYF
TRBV9	TRBJ2-6	-	CASSPRTGSGANVLTF
TRBV19	TRBJ1-2	once	CASSISTNYGYTF
TRBV11-2	TRBJ2-7	-	CASSFGSYEQYF
TRBV6-4	TRBJ2-3	-	CASSVSEGYDTQYF
TRBV6-1	TRBJ1-5	once	CASSDMGGESPQHF
TRBV7-3	TRBJ2-3	once	CASSSKREEADTQYF
TRBV5-1	TRBJ2-3	once	CASSLGTSADTQYF